The text below deals with one TCR beta chain. The antigen remains unidentified. V gave up 3 bases and J gave up 2 bases, with 11 bases separating them. The CDR3 consists of 13 residues. CDR1 GTSNPN and CDR2 SVGIG come from the germline V gene (reference sequence). Here immunoSEQ multiplex PCR was the method, and the copy in TCRdb shows in-frame clones only, minus some. Here the sample spans 27,000 or so clones, more than 75% being singletons. The data belong to a study of somatic mutations in cytotoxic T cells in rheumatoid arthritis. The overall study: A roughly 30 ml EDTA sample of patient blood was drawn right after diagnosis, before any treatment. The flow sorting of some V beta antibody-stained T-cell populations reached nearly 100% purity, and the sorted populations included V beta1+ cells sequenced for TCRB. Study-wide results and caveats: Increasing age coincided with elevated CD8+ clonality among rheumatoid arthritis patients, though not among healthy controls. Within 8 of 65 patients, the single biggest CD8+ clone made up more than 20% of CD8+ cells.

Sequenced input: CD8+ T cells sorted from blood. The V call is TRBV30, the J call TRBJ2-7, with a weak D call TRBD2 (6 bases). The receptor comes from an adult with rheumatoid arthritis. In nucleotides, the CDR3 is TGTGCCTGGAGCGACCGGGAGACCTACGAGCAGTACTTC. This codes for CAWSDRETYEQYF. The whole variable domain, remainder taken from reference TRBV30 and TRBJ2-7, is SQTIHQWPATLVQPVGSPLSLECTVEGTSNPNLYWYRQAAGRGLQLLFYSVGIGQISSEVPQNLSASRPQDRQFILSSKKLLLSDSGFYLCAWSDRETYEQYFGPGTRLTVT.